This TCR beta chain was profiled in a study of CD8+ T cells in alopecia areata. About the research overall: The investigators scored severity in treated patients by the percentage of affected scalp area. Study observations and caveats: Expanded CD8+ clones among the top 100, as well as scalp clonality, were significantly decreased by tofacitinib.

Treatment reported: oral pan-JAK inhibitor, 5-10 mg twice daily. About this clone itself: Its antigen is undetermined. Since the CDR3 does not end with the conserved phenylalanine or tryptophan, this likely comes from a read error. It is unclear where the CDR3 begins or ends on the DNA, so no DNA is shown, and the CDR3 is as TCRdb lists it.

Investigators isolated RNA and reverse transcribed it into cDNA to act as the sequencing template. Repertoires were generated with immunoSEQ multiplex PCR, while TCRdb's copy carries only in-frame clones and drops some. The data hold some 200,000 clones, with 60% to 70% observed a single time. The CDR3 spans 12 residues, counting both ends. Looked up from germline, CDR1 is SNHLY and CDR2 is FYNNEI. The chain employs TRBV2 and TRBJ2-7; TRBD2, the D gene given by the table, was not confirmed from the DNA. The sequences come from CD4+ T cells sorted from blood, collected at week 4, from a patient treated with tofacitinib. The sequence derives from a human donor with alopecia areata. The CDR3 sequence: CASSTSGVQQPL.